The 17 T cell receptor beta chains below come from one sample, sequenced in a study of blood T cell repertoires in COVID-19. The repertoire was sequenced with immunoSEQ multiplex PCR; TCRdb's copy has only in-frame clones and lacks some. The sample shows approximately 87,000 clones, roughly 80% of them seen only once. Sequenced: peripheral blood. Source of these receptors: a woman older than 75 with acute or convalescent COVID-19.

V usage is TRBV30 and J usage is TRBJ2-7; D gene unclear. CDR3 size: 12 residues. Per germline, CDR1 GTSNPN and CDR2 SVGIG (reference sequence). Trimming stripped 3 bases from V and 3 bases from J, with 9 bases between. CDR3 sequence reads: CAWSPTYYEQYF. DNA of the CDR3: TGTGCCTGGAGCCCAACCTACTACGAGCAGTACTTC. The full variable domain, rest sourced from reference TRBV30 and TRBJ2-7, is SQTIHQWPATLVQPVGSPLSLECTVEGTSNPNLYWYRQAAGRGLQLLFYSVGIGQISSEVPQNLSASRPQDRQFILSSKKLLLSDSGFYLCAWSPTYYEQYFGPGTRLTVT.

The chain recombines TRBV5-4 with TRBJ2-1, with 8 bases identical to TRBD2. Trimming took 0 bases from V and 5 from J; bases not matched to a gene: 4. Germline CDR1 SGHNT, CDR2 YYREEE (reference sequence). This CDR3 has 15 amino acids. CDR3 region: CASSLELAVNNEQFF. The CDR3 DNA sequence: TGTGCCAGCAGCTTGGAACTAGCGGTTAACAATGAGCAGTTCTTC.

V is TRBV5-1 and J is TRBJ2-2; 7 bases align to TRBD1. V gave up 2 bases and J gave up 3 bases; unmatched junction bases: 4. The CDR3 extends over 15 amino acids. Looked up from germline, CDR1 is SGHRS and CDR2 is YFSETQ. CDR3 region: CASSLTGADTGELFF. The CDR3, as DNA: TGCGCCAGCAGCTTAACAGGGGCGGACACCGGGGAGCTGTTTTTT.

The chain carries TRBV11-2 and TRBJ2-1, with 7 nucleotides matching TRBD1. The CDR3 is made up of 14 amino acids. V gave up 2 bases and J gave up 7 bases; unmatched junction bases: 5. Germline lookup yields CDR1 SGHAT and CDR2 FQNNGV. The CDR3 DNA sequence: TGTGCCAGCAGCTTAAGGGGGCGCTGGAATGAGCAGTTCTTC. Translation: CASSLRGRWNEQFF.

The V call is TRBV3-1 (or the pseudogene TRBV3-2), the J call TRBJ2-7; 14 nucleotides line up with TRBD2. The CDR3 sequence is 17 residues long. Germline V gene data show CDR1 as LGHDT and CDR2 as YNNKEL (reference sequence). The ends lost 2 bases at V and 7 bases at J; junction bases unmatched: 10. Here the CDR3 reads CASSQPGTSGGPGEQYF. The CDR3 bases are TGTGCCAGCAGCCAACCTGGGACTAGCGGGGGACCGGGGGAGCAGTACTTC.

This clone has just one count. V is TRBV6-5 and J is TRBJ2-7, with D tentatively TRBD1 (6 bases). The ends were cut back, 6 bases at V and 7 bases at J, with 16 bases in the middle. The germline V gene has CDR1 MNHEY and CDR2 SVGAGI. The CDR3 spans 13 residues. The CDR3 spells CASRSTGQKEQYF. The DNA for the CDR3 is TGTGCCAGCAGATCGACAGGCCAGAAGGAGCAGTACTTC.

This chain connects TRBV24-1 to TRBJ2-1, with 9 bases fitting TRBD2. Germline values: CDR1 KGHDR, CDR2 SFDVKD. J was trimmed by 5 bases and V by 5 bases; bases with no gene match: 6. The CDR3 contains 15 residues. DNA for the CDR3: TGTGCCACCAGTGCCCCTCAGCGGGGGGACAATGAGCAGTTCTTC. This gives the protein CATSAPQRGDNEQFF.

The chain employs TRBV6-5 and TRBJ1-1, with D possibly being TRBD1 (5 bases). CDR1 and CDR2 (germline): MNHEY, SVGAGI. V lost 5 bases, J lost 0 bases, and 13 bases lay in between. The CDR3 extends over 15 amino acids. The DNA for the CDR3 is TGTGCCAGCAGTCCGTCGACAGTCATGAACACTGAAGCTTTCTTT. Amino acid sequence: CASSPSTVMNTEAFF.

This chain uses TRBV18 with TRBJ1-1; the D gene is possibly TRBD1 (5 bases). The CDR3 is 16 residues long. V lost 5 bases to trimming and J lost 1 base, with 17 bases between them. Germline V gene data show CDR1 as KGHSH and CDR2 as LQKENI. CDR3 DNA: TGTGCCAGCTCATCCCTAAGGGGCGGGACGAACACTGAAGCTTTCTTT. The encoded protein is CASSSLRGGTNTEAFF.

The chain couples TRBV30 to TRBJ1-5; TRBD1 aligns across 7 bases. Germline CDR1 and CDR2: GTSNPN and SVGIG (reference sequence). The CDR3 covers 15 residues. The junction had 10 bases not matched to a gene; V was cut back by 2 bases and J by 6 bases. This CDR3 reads CAWSTSSGGGQPQHF. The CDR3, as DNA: TGTGCCTGGAGTACCTCTTCAGGGGGAGGTCAGCCCCAGCATTTT.

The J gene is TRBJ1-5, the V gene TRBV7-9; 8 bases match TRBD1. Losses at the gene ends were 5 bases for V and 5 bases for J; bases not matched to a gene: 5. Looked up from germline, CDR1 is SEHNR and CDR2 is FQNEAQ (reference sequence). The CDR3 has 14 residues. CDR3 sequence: CASSLTGGYQPQHF. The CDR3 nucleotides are TGTGCCAGCAGCCTAACAGGGGGTTATCAGCCCCAGCATTTT.

CDR3 in amino acids: CASSPLSSGGTAKNIQYF. The CDR3 nucleotides are TGCGCCAGCAGCCCCCTTTCCTCCGGGGGGACAGCCAAAAACATTCAGTACTTC. The V and J genes are TRBV4-1 and TRBJ2-4, with 7 nucleotides matching TRBD2. The trim removed 4 bases at V and 0 bases at J, leaving 12 bases unmatched. Germline V gene sequence: CDR1 MGHRA, CDR2 YSYEKL. The CDR3 has 18 residues.

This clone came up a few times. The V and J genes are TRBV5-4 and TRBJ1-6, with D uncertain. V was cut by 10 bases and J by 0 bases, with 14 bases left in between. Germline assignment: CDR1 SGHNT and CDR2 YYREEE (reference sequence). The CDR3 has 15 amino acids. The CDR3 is CAAQTGSSYNSPLHF. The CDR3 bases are TGTGCCGCCCAGACCGGGAGCTCCTATAATTCACCCCTCCACTTT.

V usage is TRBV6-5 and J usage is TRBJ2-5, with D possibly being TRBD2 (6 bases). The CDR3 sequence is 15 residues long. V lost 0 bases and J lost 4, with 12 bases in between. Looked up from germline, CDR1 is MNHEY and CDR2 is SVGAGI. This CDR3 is CASSYSVGLGETQYF. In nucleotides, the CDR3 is TGTGCCAGCAGTTACTCGGTGGGACTGGGAGAGACCCAGTACTTC.

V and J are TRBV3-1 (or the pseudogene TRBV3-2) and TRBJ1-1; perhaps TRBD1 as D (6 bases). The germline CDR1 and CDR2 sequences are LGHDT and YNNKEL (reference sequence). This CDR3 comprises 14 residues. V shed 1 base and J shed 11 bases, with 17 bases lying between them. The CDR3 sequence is CASSQVSGGRTAFF. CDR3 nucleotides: TGTGCCAGCAGCCAAGTTTCCGGGGGGCGAACGGCTTTCTTT.

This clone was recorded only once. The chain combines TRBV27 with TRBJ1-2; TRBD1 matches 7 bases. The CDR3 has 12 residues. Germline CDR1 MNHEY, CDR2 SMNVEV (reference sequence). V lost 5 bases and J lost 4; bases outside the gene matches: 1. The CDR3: CASSPGGYGYTF. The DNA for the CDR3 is TGTGCCAGCAGTCCAGGGGGCTATGGCTACACCTTC.

The CDR3 DNA sequence: TGTGCCAGCAGCGAGACTAGCGGGGGGTCTGTCACAGATACGCAGTATTTT. Translating gives CASSETSGGSVTDTQYF. The V call is TRBV9, the J call TRBJ2-3; 13 bases are shared with TRBD2. The J segment lost 2 bases and the V segment lost 3 bases, leaving 6 bases of the junction unmatched. The CDR3 runs 17 residues. CDR1 is SGDLS, CDR2 YYNGEE, per germline.